This T cell receptor (beta chain) was obtained from a study of T cell responses to AZD1222 COVID-19 vaccine. Study details: Pooling was applied to second doses at about 4 or about 12 weeks.

General study results and limits: The peak T cell response came first, and repertoires were sampled only after it. Donors in the cohort were predominantly white British and more often female, and clonal diversity was possibly underestimated. Baseline seropositives among AZD1222 recipients totaled only 5 or 6.

Sequencing was performed with immunoSEQ multiplex PCR; in TCRdb, only in-frame clones are kept and a portion is missing. Of 75,000 to 100,000 clones in the sample, about 92% are singletons; the top ten hold roughly 13%. The length of the CDR3 is 11 residues. The V gene lost 6 bases and the J gene lost 0 bases, with 2 bases spanning the gap. Germline assignment: CDR1 DFQATT and CDR2 SNEGSKA (reference sequence). This clone was counted a single time. Its specificity is unknown. The chain joins TRBV20-1 to TRBJ1-4; D is ambiguous. The clonotype was recovered from an adult in good health. The specimen comprised peripheral blood, sampled on day 0 of AZD1222 vaccination. CDR3 protein: CSAPTNEKLFF. The DNA of the CDR3 is TGCAGTGCACCAACTAATGAAAAACTGTTTTTT.